Listed below are T cell receptor beta chains from one sample, sequenced in a study of metastatic and nonmetastatic thyroid tumors. TCRdb re-analyzed the PCR reads using MiXCR. The sample lists roughly 17,000 clones, 24% seen once, with more than 10% in the top ten. Sequenced material: tumor tissue. These receptors originate from a male donor with papillary thyroid cancer or a benign thyroid nodule (not recorded which). Some clones in this sample may be carry-over from other donors' samples. CDR3s include the opening cysteine and the closing phenylalanine or tryptophan. Each record gives: J gene, V gene, clone size, D gene, CDR3 length, CDR3 DNA, CDR3 protein. The D gene is left open where the match is weak. Only part of the rows carry a size: once, few, many, or a class if the clone is expanded.

j_call: TRBJ1-2
v_call: TRBV10-3
clone_size: few
d_call: -
cdr3_length: 17
cdr3_nt: TGTGCCATCAGTGAGAAGAAGAACCCAGGGTTTCGCTATGGCTACACCTTC
cdr3_aa: CAISEKKNPGFRYGYTF

j_call: TRBJ1-5
v_call: TRBV6-1
clone_size: few
d_call: -
cdr3_length: 12
cdr3_nt: TGTGCCAGCAGTGAAGCGAATCATCCCCAGCATTTT
cdr3_aa: CASSEANHPQHF

j_call: TRBJ2-3
v_call: TRBV11-1
clone_size: -
d_call: TRBD2
cdr3_length: 17
cdr3_nt: TGTGCCAGCAACTTGAGGGGGACTAGCGAAAGCACAGATACGCAGTATTTT
cdr3_aa: CASNLRGTSESTDTQYF

j_call: TRBJ2-1
v_call: TRBV20-1
clone_size: -
d_call: TRBD2
cdr3_length: 16
cdr3_nt: TGCAGTGCTACGCGACTAGCTTTCCCTTACTACAATGAGCAGTTCTTC
cdr3_aa: CSATRLAFPYYNEQFF

j_call: TRBJ2-3
v_call: TRBV5-1
clone_size: -
d_call: -
cdr3_length: 15
cdr3_nt: TGCGCCAGCAGACGGACACAATCGTTCACAGATACGCAGTATTTT
cdr3_aa: CASRRTQSFTDTQYF

j_call: TRBJ2-2
v_call: TRBV5-4
clone_size: many
d_call: TRBD2
cdr3_length: 15
cdr3_nt: TGTGCCAGCAGCCCTAGCGGGAGGGCCTTCGGGGAGCTGTTTTTT
cdr3_aa: CASSPSGRAFGELFF

j_call: TRBJ2-3
v_call: TRBV11-2
clone_size: many
d_call: -
cdr3_length: 15
cdr3_nt: TGTGCCAGCAGCTTAGTTGCTAGTAGGGAAGATACGCAGTATTTT
cdr3_aa: CASSLVASREDTQYF

j_call: TRBJ2-3
v_call: TRBV19
clone_size: many
d_call: -
cdr3_length: 15
cdr3_nt: TGTGCCAGTAGTGCAAGACTAGGACCCACAGATACGCAGTATTTT
cdr3_aa: CASSARLGPTDTQYF

j_call: TRBJ1-2
v_call: TRBV5-5
clone_size: many
d_call: -
cdr3_length: 13
cdr3_nt: TGTGCCAGCAGCGGGGACACCGGCTATGGCTACACCTTC
cdr3_aa: CASSGDTGYGYTF

j_call: TRBJ2-5
v_call: TRBV2
clone_size: many
d_call: -
cdr3_length: 16
cdr3_nt: TGTGCCAGCAGCCTAATTCCCCAAGACATCCAAGAGACCCAGTACTTC
cdr3_aa: CASSLIPQDIQETQYF

j_call: TRBJ1-2
v_call: TRBV28
clone_size: -
d_call: TRBD1
cdr3_length: 13
cdr3_nt: TGTGCCAGCAGAGATACAGGGGTACGGGGCTACACCTTC
cdr3_aa: CASRDTGVRGYTF

j_call: TRBJ2-7
v_call: TRBV14
clone_size: many
d_call: -
cdr3_length: 13
cdr3_nt: TGTGCCAGCAGCCAAGGGTACGGCTACGAGCAGTACTTC
cdr3_aa: CASSQGYGYEQYF

j_call: TRBJ1-6
v_call: TRBV30
clone_size: -
d_call: TRBD1
cdr3_length: 13
cdr3_nt: TGTGCCTGCCGACAGGGGTCTAATTCACCCCTCCACTTT
cdr3_aa: CACRQGSNSPLHF

j_call: TRBJ2-1
v_call: TRBV7-6
clone_size: medium-sized
d_call: TRBD2
cdr3_length: 14
cdr3_nt: TGTGCCAGCAGCTTAACTAGCGGAGACAATGAGCAGTTCTTC
cdr3_aa: CASSLTSGDNEQFF

j_call: TRBJ2-7
v_call: TRBV5-1
clone_size: many
d_call: -
cdr3_length: 13
cdr3_nt: TGCGCCAGCAGCGGGGGACTTTTCTACGAGCAGTACTTC
cdr3_aa: CASSGGLFYEQYF

j_call: TRBJ1-5
v_call: TRBV19
clone_size: many
d_call: -
cdr3_length: 16
cdr3_nt: TGTGCCAGTAGTCCTCAGGGGAGGCGGAGCAATCAGCCCCAGCATTTT
cdr3_aa: CASSPQGRRSNQPQHF

j_call: TRBJ2-7
v_call: TRBV9
clone_size: many
d_call: TRBD2
cdr3_length: 18
cdr3_nt: TGTGCCAGCAGCGTAGGGGCGGGAGGGCCTATTGAGTCCTACGAGCAGTACTTC
cdr3_aa: CASSVGAGGPIESYEQYF

j_call: TRBJ2-7
v_call: TRBV11-2
clone_size: -
d_call: TRBD2
cdr3_length: 16
cdr3_nt: TGTGCCAGCAGCCTCGCCGGACTAGCGGGAGGGCAGGAGCAGTACTTC
cdr3_aa: CASSLAGLAGGQEQYF

j_call: TRBJ1-1
v_call: TRBV11-2
clone_size: many
d_call: -
cdr3_length: 13
cdr3_nt: TGTGCCAGCAGCCCCCCCACATCCCTGATAGCTTTCTTT
cdr3_aa: CASSPPTSLIAFF

j_call: TRBJ2-5
v_call: TRBV3-1
clone_size: once
d_call: TRBD2
cdr3_length: 15
cdr3_nt: TGTGCCAGCAGCCAAGAGGGTTGGCGGGGGGAGACCCAGTACTTC
cdr3_aa: CASSQEGWRGETQYF

j_call: TRBJ2-1
v_call: TRBV20-1
clone_size: many
d_call: -
cdr3_length: 14
cdr3_nt: TGCAGTGCTAGAGATGAACTCTCCTACAATGAGCAGTTCTTC
cdr3_aa: CSARDELSYNEQFF

j_call: TRBJ2-1
v_call: TRBV7-8
clone_size: -
d_call: -
cdr3_length: 11
cdr3_nt: TGTGCCAGCACCCAAAACAATGAGCAGTTCTTC
cdr3_aa: CASTQNNEQFF

j_call: TRBJ1-2
v_call: TRBV3-1
clone_size: many
d_call: -
cdr3_length: 15
cdr3_nt: TGTGCCAGCAGCCAAGTTTCAGGCGGGACCGCCAGCTACACCTTC
cdr3_aa: CASSQVSGGTASYTF

j_call: TRBJ1-4
v_call: TRBV15
clone_size: many
d_call: -
cdr3_length: 21
cdr3_nt: TGTGCCACCAGCGAGTTTGGGTGGGAACCCTTTACATCAGGGGAGAGGGAAAAACTGTTTTTT
cdr3_aa: CATSEFGWEPFTSGEREKLFF

j_call: TRBJ2-5
v_call: TRBV29-1
clone_size: many
d_call: -
cdr3_length: 12
cdr3_nt: TGCAGCGTTGCTGTCGGTTGGGAGACCCAGTACTTC
cdr3_aa: CSVAVGWETQYF

j_call: TRBJ1-6
v_call: TRBV6-4
clone_size: many
d_call: -
cdr3_length: 13
cdr3_nt: TGTGCCAGCAGTGACAGGGATAATTCACCCCTCCACTTT
cdr3_aa: CASSDRDNSPLHF

j_call: TRBJ2-3
v_call: TRBV28
clone_size: -
d_call: TRBD2
cdr3_length: 17
cdr3_nt: TGTGCCAGCAGTCACCCCGGGGTAGCGGGAGCTAGCGATACGCAGTATTTT
cdr3_aa: CASSHPGVAGASDTQYF

j_call: TRBJ1-2
v_call: TRBV28
clone_size: -
d_call: -
cdr3_length: 14
cdr3_nt: TGTGCCAGCAGTTTAAGGGTGCAGTACTATGGCTACACCTTC
cdr3_aa: CASSLRVQYYGYTF

j_call: TRBJ2-5
v_call: TRBV5-4
clone_size: -
d_call: -
cdr3_length: 14
cdr3_nt: TGTGCCATCCACCAAACAGGGCGACAAGGGACCCAGTACTTC
cdr3_aa: CAIHQTGRQGTQYF

j_call: TRBJ2-1
v_call: TRBV18
clone_size: many
d_call: TRBD2
cdr3_length: 16
cdr3_nt: TGTGCCAGCTCACCACGTAGGACTAGCGGGAGCGGGGAGCAGTTCTTC
cdr3_aa: CASSPRRTSGSGEQFF

j_call: TRBJ2-5
v_call: TRBV24-1
clone_size: medium-sized
d_call: -
cdr3_length: 13
cdr3_nt: TGTGCCACCAGTGGGGGCAGGGTAGAGACCCAGTACTTC
cdr3_aa: CATSGGRVETQYF

j_call: TRBJ2-2
v_call: TRBV6-4
clone_size: few
d_call: -
cdr3_length: 14
cdr3_nt: TGTGCCAGCAGTGACTCGAGCAACACCGGGGAGCTGTTTTTT
cdr3_aa: CASSDSSNTGELFF

j_call: TRBJ2-5
v_call: TRBV24-1
clone_size: -
d_call: -
cdr3_length: 16
cdr3_nt: TGTGCCACCAGTGATTTCGACCCCCGATACCAAGAGACCCAGTACTTC
cdr3_aa: CATSDFDPRYQETQYF

j_call: TRBJ2-7
v_call: TRBV5-4
clone_size: many
d_call: -
cdr3_length: 16
cdr3_nt: TGTGCCAGCAGCTTGGACTATGGACGTATCTCCTACGAGCAGTACTTC
cdr3_aa: CASSLDYGRISYEQYF

j_call: TRBJ1-1
v_call: TRBV5-6
clone_size: -
d_call: -
cdr3_length: 18
cdr3_nt: TGTGCCAGCAGCACCGGTGACCTTCACGCACCAAGTCCGATTGTAGCTTTCTTT
cdr3_aa: CASSTGDLHAPSPIVAFF

j_call: TRBJ2-3
v_call: TRBV6-4
clone_size: many
d_call: TRBD2
cdr3_length: 15
cdr3_nt: TGTGCCAGCAGTGGTAGCGGGGGGTCCGCAGATACGCAGTATTTT
cdr3_aa: CASSGSGGSADTQYF

j_call: TRBJ1-2
v_call: TRBV6-9
clone_size: -
d_call: -
cdr3_length: 12
cdr3_nt: TGTGCCAGCAGTTATGGGGGCTATGGCTACACCTTC
cdr3_aa: CASSYGGYGYTF

j_call: TRBJ1-1
v_call: TRBV5-1
clone_size: -
d_call: -
cdr3_length: 14
cdr3_nt: TGCGCCAGCAGCTCGGGACACTTGAACACTGAAGCTTTCTTT
cdr3_aa: CASSSGHLNTEAFF

j_call: TRBJ2-1
v_call: TRBV6-4
clone_size: many
d_call: -
cdr3_length: 13
cdr3_nt: TGTGCCAGCAGACTAGGAGAAGGGAATGAGCAGTTCTTC
cdr3_aa: CASRLGEGNEQFF

j_call: TRBJ2-7
v_call: TRBV6-9
clone_size: few
d_call: -
cdr3_length: 11
cdr3_nt: TGTGCCAGCAGTTACGCCGAGGAGCAGTACTTC
cdr3_aa: CASSYAEEQYF

j_call: TRBJ2-3
v_call: TRBV3-1
clone_size: many
d_call: -
cdr3_length: 14
cdr3_nt: TGTGCCAGCAGCCAAGCAGCTAGCACAGATACGCAGTATTTT
cdr3_aa: CASSQAASTDTQYF

j_call: TRBJ2-7
v_call: TRBV3-1
clone_size: -
d_call: -
cdr3_length: 14
cdr3_nt: TGCGCCAGCAGCCAACGGACTGACGCCTACGAGCAGTACTTC
cdr3_aa: CASSQRTDAYEQYF

j_call: TRBJ2-7
v_call: TRBV3-1
clone_size: many
d_call: -
cdr3_length: 13
cdr3_nt: TGTGCCAGCAGCCATTCGTCAGGGGACGAGCAGTACTTC
cdr3_aa: CASSHSSGDEQYF

j_call: TRBJ2-7
v_call: TRBV20-1
clone_size: medium-sized
d_call: -
cdr3_length: 12
cdr3_nt: TGCAGTGCTAGAGAACAGGAGTACGAGCAGTACTTC
cdr3_aa: CSAREQEYEQYF

j_call: TRBJ2-2
v_call: TRBV7-2
clone_size: many
d_call: -
cdr3_length: 16
cdr3_nt: TGTGCCAGCAGACTTACCGGCACTTCGAACACCGGGGAGCTGTTTTTT
cdr3_aa: CASRLTGTSNTGELFF